Presented here are 21 T cell receptor beta chains from one specimen sequenced in a study of tumor-infiltrating lymphocytes in localized non-small cell lung cancer. TCRdb keeps only in-frame clones here, not all; method: immunoSEQ multiplex PCR. The sample has 13,000 to 15,000 clones; roughly 79% are singletons. What was sequenced was lung tumor tissue. These receptors came from a human donor with non-small cell lung cancer.

This clone was counted once. The rearrangement uses TRBV5-6 and TRBJ2-1; D ambiguous. Trimming shortened V by 5 bases and J by 7 bases, and 10 bases separated the two germline ends. Looked up from germline, CDR1 is SGHDT and CDR2 is YYEEEE. This CDR3 is built from 12 residues. The CDR3 DNA sequence: TGTGCCAGCAGGCGTGTGGCGAATGAGCAGTTCTTC. Protein sequence: CASRRVANEQFF. The whole variable domain, remainder taken from reference TRBV5-6 and TRBJ2-1, is DAGVTQSPTHLIKTRGQQVTLRCSPKSGHDTVSWYQQALGQGPQFIFQYYEEEERQRGNFPDRFSGHQFPNYSSELNVNALLLGDSALYLCASRRVANEQFFGPGTRLTVL.

The CDR3 DNA sequence: TGTGCCAGCTCACCACCGGATCGGAGTAGCGGGAGGTTTACTAATGAGCAGTTCTTC. Residues: CASSPPDRSSGRFTNEQFF. The rearrangement links TRBV18 to TRBJ2-1; 10 nucleotides align to TRBD2. This CDR3 is built from 19 residues. V shed 0 bases, J shed 7 bases, and the junction held 15 bases outside the gene matches. Germline V CDR1 and CDR2: KGHSH, LQKENI. The whole variable domain, remainder taken from reference TRBV18 and TRBJ2-1, is NAGVMQNPRHLVRRRGQEARLRCSPMKGHSHVYWYRQLPEEGLKFMVYLQKENIIDESGMPKERFSAEFPKEGPSILRIQQVVRGDSAAYFCASSPPDRSSGRFTNEQFFGPGTRLTVL.

This clone was detected only once. CDR3 protein: CASSLQPNSIYGYTF. The CDR3 bases are TGTGCCAGTAGTCTCCAACCCAATTCGATCTATGGCTACACCTTC. The chain couples TRBV19 to TRBJ1-2; D call uncertain. CDR1 LNHDA and CDR2 SQIVND come from the germline V gene (reference sequence). This CDR3 contains 15 residues. V dropped 5 bases and J dropped 4 bases, with 17 bases sitting between them. Full variable domain (rest looked up from reference TRBV19 and TRBJ1-2): DGGITQSPKYLFRKEGQNVTLSCEQNLNHDAMYWYRQDPGQGLRLIYYSQIVNDFQKGDIAEGYSVSREKKESFPLTVTSAQKNPTAFYLCASSLQPNSIYGYTFGSGTRLTVV.

The chain employs TRBV19 and TRBJ1-2; 8 nucleotides align to TRBD1. The ends lost 8 bases at V and 0 bases at J; junction bases unmatched: 8. Germline values: CDR1 LNHDA, CDR2 SQIVND (reference sequence). This CDR3 has 15 amino acids. The DNA of the CDR3 is TGTGCCAGTCATGGACAGGGACTAGCTAACTATGGCTACACCTTC. Translation gives CASHGQGLANYGYTF.

The chain combines TRBV29-1 with TRBJ2-5; possibly TRBD1 for D (7 bases). The better agreement between TRBJ2-7 and the DNA end casts doubt on the J call. This CDR3 comprises 16 residues. CDR1 and CDR2 from the germline V gene are SQVTM and ANQGSEA. The chain's CDR3 is CSVEAVEGAPSYEQYF. Here the CDR3 DNA reads TGCAGCGTTGAAGCTGTGGAGGGGGCGCCGTCCTACGAGCAGTACTTC.

The CDR3 sequence: CASSLSAGGSGEQFF. CDR3 bases: TGTGCCAGCAGCTTATCAGCGGGAGGGTCGGGTGAGCAGTTCTTC. The V gene is TRBV7-8, the J gene TRBJ2-1; 10 nucleotides align to TRBD2. From germline, CDR1 is SGHVS and CDR2 FQNEAQ. The CDR3 runs to 15 residues. The trim removed 2 bases at V and 9 bases at J, leaving 7 bases unmatched.

The chain carries TRBV11-2 and TRBJ2-7, with 9 positions matching TRBD1. CDR3 size: 15 residues. Per germline, CDR1 SGHAT and CDR2 FQNNGV. Unmatched junction bases numbered 12, after V lost 7 bases and J lost 5 bases. The CDR3 coding sequence is TGTGCCAGCACTCTCCGCGGGACAGGGTCCCACGAGCAGTACTTC. This gives the protein CASTLRGTGSHEQYF.

This clone was seen a handful of times. The gene calls are TRBV7-8 and TRBJ2-7, with TRBD2 identical over 12 bases. V shed 4 bases, J shed 5 bases, and the junction held 9 bases outside the gene matches. Germline V gene data show CDR1 as SGHVS and CDR2 as FQNEAQ. CDR3 length: 16 amino acids. The CDR3: CASSSRRLAGAHEQYF. The CDR3 DNA is TGTGCCAGCAGCTCGAGGAGACTAGCGGGAGCCCACGAGCAGTACTTC.

This clone was detected once. This chain connects TRBV4-2 to TRBJ2-3, with 8 nucleotides matching TRBD2. The CDR3 runs to 15 residues. The V gene end was trimmed by 5 bases and the J gene end by 3 bases; junction bases not matched to a gene: 7. The germline CDR1 and CDR2 sequences are LGHNA and YNFKEQ. CDR3 amino acids: CASSDSGATTDTQYF. CDR3 DNA: TGTGCCAGCAGCGATAGCGGGGCAACAACAGATACGCAGTATTTT.

The gene calls are TRBV5-4 and TRBJ2-5; TRBD2 is a possible D gene (6 bases). The V end was cut by 3 bases, the J end by 4 bases, with 7 bases between. This CDR3 has 12 residues. The germline V gene has CDR1 SGHNT and CDR2 YYREEE (reference sequence). The CDR3 DNA is TGTGCCAGCAGCTCTAGCGCAGAGACCCAGTACTTC. Protein sequence: CASSSSAETQYF.

In DNA form, the CDR3 reads TGTGCCAGCAGTGAATCTGACGTCAAGGCTACTGGCTACACCTTC. Translating gives CASSESDVKATGYTF. V and J are TRBV2 and TRBJ1-2; no clear D. Per germline, CDR1 SNHLY and CDR2 FYNNEI. The CDR3 has 15 residues. The germline V and J ends were trimmed by 2 bases and 7 bases, with 17 bases remaining between them.

This clone has just one count. This chain uses TRBV6-5 with TRBJ2-7; D is unresolved. The CDR3 is made up of 12 amino acids. The germline CDR1 and CDR2 sequences are MNHEY and SVGAGI. V was clipped by 4 bases and J by 6 bases, with 10 bases between them. CDR3 in amino acids: CASSSQGLEQYF. The CDR3 DNA reads as TGTGCCAGCAGTTCCCAAGGGCTCGAGCAGTACTTC.

This CDR3 is CASSLGGTGGSKTQYF. The CDR3 DNA is TGTGCCAGCAGCTTAGGGGGGACAGGGGGCTCAAAGACCCAGTACTTC. The V call is TRBV11-3, the J call TRBJ2-5; 12 bases are a match to TRBD1. CDR3 length: 16 amino acids. Trimming at V came to 1 base and at J to 6 bases, leaving 6 bases not matched to a gene. CDR1 is SGHNT, CDR2 YENEEA, per germline.

The CDR3 reads CASSRDTGFGELFF. CDR3 bases: TGTGCCAGCAGCCGTGACACAGGGTTCGGGGAGCTGTTTTTT. This chain uses TRBV14 with TRBJ2-2; weak D call: TRBD1 (6 bases). This CDR3 is built from 14 residues. CDR1 and CDR2 from the germline V gene are SGHDN and FVKESK. V dropped 4 bases and J dropped 7 bases, with 13 bases sitting between them.

The chain joins TRBV5-4 to TRBJ2-1, with 9 bases aligning to TRBD1. The length of the CDR3 is 15 residues. CDR1 and CDR2 from the germline V gene are SGHNT and YYREEE (reference sequence). J lost 4 bases, V lost 4 bases, and 6 bases had no gene match. This CDR3 reads CASSQAGTGYNEQFF. The CDR3 bases are TGTGCCAGCAGCCAGGCCGGGACAGGGTACAATGAGCAGTTCTTC.

This chain connects TRBV7-9 to TRBJ1-3, with D hard to call. This CDR3 contains 14 residues. In germline, CDR1 is SEHNR, CDR2 FQNEAQ (reference sequence). V lost 0 bases and J 4 bases, leaving 7 bases between the germline ends. DNA of the CDR3: TGTGCCAGCAGCTTAGCCTTGGGAGGAAACACCATATATTTT. The encoded protein is CASSLALGGNTIYF.

CDR3 bases: TGCGCCAGCAGCGCTGGGACTAGCGGGAGTACCGAGACCCAGTACTTC. It specifies CASSAGTSGSTETQYF. The chain uses TRBV5-1 and TRBJ2-5; 14 positions match TRBD2. J lost 5 bases, V lost 4 bases, and 7 bases had no gene match. In germline, CDR1 is SGHRS, CDR2 YFSETQ. CDR3 length: 16 amino acids.

The chain employs TRBV4-1 and TRBJ2-3; 10 bases map to TRBD2. CDR1 is MGHRA and CDR2 is YSYEKL in the germline V gene. The ends lost 4 bases at V and 2 bases at J; junction bases unmatched: 6. This CDR3 spans 16 amino acids. Here the CDR3 reads CASSPRAGGNTDTQYF. Here the CDR3 DNA reads TGCGCCAGCAGCCCACGAGCGGGAGGGAACACAGATACGCAGTATTTT.

The rearrangement uses TRBV2 and TRBJ2-7, with 11 bases fitting TRBD2. The CDR3 sequence is 15 residues long. The V gene end was trimmed by 4 bases and the J gene end by 0 bases; junction bases not matched to a gene: 2. CDR1 is SNHLY, CDR2 FYNNEI, per germline. The CDR3, as DNA: TGTGCCAGCAGTGGGACTAGCGGGTTCTCCTACGAGCAGTACTTC. Translated: CASSGTSGFSYEQYF. Using reference TRBV2 and TRBJ2-7 for the parts outside the CDR3, the full variable domain is EPEVTQTPSHQVTQMGQEVILRCVPISNHLYFYWYRQILGQKVEFLVSFYNNEISEKSEIFDDQFSVERPDGSNFTLKIRSTKLEDSAMYFCASSGTSGFSYEQYFGPGTRLTVT.

The gene calls are TRBV6-6 and TRBJ2-1; 9 bases agree with TRBD2. Germline CDR1 and CDR2: MNHNY and SVGAGI (reference sequence). The V gene end was trimmed by 11 bases and the J gene end by 1 base; junction bases not matched to a gene: 12. The length of the CDR3 is 16 residues. The CDR3 protein is CALGATSGGSYNEQFF. CDR3 coding DNA: TGTGCCCTGGGGGCGACTAGCGGAGGGTCCTACAATGAGCAGTTCTTC.

This chain links TRBV7-8 with TRBJ1-1, with D hard to call. Germline V gene sequence: CDR1 SGHVS, CDR2 FQNEAQ. CDR3 length: 12 amino acids. V gave up 1 base and J gave up 8 bases, with 8 bases separating them. CDR3 amino acids: CASSLVPREAFF. Here the CDR3 DNA reads TGTGCCAGCAGCTTAGTCCCTCGCGAAGCTTTCTTT. The whole variable domain, filled in from reference TRBV7-8 and TRBJ1-1, reads GAGVSQSPRYKVAKRGQDVALRCDPISGHVSLFWYQQALGQGPEFLTYFQNEAQLDKSGLPSDRFFAERPEGSVSTLKIQRTQQEDSAVYLCASSLVPREAFFGQGTRLTVV.